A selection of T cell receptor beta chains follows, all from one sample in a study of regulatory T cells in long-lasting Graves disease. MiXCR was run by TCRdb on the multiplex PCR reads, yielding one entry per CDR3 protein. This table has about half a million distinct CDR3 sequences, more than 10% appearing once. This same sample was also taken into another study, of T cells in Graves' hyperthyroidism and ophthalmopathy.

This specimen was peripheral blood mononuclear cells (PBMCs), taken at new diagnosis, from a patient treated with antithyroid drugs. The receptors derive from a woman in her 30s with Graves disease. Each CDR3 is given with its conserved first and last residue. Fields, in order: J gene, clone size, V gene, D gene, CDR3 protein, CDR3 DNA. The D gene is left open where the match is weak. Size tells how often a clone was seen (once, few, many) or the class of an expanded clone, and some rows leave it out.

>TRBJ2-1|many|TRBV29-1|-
CSVESVSYNEQFF
TGCAGCGTTGAGTCAGTCTCCTACAATGAGCAGTTCTTC
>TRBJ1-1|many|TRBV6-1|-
CASSTENTEAFF
TGTGCCAGCAGTACGGAGAACACTGAAGCTTTCTTT
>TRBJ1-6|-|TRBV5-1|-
CASSPDGGQGNSPLHF
TGCGCCAGCAGCCCGGACGGAGGGCAGGGAAATTCACCCCTCCACTTT
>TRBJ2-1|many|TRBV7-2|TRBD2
CASSAPGLAGPHEQFF
TGTGCCAGCAGCGCACCGGGACTAGCGGGCCCCCATGAGCAGTTCTTC
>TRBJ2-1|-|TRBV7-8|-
CASSLFPGLSKGYNEQFF
TGTGCCAGCAGCTTGTTCCCGGGACTTAGCAAAGGGTACAATGAGCAGTTCTTC
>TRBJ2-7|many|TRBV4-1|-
CASSQMGHPEQYF
TGCGCCAGCAGCCAGATGGGACACCCCGAGCAGTACTTC
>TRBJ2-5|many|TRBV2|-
CASSMTVYQETQYF
TGTGCCAGCAGTATGACAGTATACCAAGAGACCCAGTACTTC
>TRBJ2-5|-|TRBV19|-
CASSIGDTQETQYF
TGTGCCAGTAGTATAGGGGACACCCAAGAGACCCAGTACTTC
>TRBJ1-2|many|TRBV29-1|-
CSVEGPPGIGYGYTF
TGCAGCGTTGAAGGCCCCCCAGGGATAGGCTATGGCTACACCTTC
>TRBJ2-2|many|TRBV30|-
CAWNGVNTGELFF
TGTGCCTGGAATGGCGTGAACACCGGGGAGCTGTTTTTT
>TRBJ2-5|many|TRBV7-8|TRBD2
CASSLGLAGRETQYF
TGTGCCAGCAGCTTAGGGCTAGCGGGACGAGAGACCCAGTACTTC
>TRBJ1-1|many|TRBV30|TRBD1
CAWTPSPGQGTEAFF
TGTGCCTGGACCCCCTCCCCCGGACAGGGCACTGAAGCTTTCTTT
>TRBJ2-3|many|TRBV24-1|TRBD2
CATSPSGRNTDTQYF
TGTGCCACCAGTCCCAGCGGGAGGAACACAGATACGCAGTATTTT
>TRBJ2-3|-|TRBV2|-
CASSGERLGTDTQYF
TGTGCCAGCAGTGGGGAGCGTTTAGGCACAGATACGCAGTATTTT
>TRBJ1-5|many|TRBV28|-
CASRTNRGGNQPQHF
TGTGCCAGCAGGACGAATAGGGGTGGCAATCAGCCCCAGCATTTT
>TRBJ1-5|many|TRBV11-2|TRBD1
CASSLEGGHQPQHF
TGTGCCAGCAGCTTAGAAGGGGGCCATCAGCCCCAGCATTTT
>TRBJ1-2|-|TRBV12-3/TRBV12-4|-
CASTLGGFGYTF
TGTGCCAGCACCCTCGGGGGGTTTGGCTACACCTTC
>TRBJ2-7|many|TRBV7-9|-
CASSLTSGTQPNYEQYF
TGTGCCAGCAGCTTAACGTCGGGGACTCAACCGAACTACGAGCAGTACTTC
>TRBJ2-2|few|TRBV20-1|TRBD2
CSASSPTSGSTGELFF
TGCAGTGCTAGTTCCCCGACTAGCGGTTCGACCGGGGAGCTGTTTTTT
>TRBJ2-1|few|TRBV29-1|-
CSWAGLGNEQFF
TGCAGCTGGGCTGGACTCGGCAATGAGCAGTTCTTC
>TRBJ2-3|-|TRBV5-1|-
CASSFAPWKSTDTQYF
TGCGCCAGCAGCTTCGCCCCCTGGAAAAGCACAGATACGCAGTATTTT
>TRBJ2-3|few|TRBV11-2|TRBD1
CASSLVLVGTGATDTQYF
TGTGCCAGCAGCTTAGTTCTAGTCGGGACAGGGGCAACAGATACGCAGTATTTT
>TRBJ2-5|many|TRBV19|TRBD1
CASSNRGSNQETQYF
TGTGCCAGTAGTAACAGGGGGTCAAATCAAGAGACCCAGTACTTC
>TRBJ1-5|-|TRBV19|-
CASSTPSGQPQHF
TGTGCCAGTAGTACCCCGTCAGGGCAGCCCCAGCATTTT
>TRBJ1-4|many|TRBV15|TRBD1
CATSRGWDREVGWELFF
TGTGCCACCAGCAGAGGATGGGACAGGGAAGTCGGTTGGGAACTGTTTTTT
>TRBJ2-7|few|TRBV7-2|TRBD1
CASSFDRGSHEQYF
TGTGCCAGCAGCTTTGACAGGGGGAGCCACGAGCAGTACTTC
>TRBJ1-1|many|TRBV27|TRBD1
CASSSWTGMNTEAFF
TGTGCCAGCAGTTCTTGGACAGGAATGAACACTGAAGCTTTCTTT
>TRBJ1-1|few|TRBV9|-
CASSVGGSFATEAFF
TGTGCCAGCAGCGTAGGGGGGTCCTTTGCCACTGAAGCTTTCTTT